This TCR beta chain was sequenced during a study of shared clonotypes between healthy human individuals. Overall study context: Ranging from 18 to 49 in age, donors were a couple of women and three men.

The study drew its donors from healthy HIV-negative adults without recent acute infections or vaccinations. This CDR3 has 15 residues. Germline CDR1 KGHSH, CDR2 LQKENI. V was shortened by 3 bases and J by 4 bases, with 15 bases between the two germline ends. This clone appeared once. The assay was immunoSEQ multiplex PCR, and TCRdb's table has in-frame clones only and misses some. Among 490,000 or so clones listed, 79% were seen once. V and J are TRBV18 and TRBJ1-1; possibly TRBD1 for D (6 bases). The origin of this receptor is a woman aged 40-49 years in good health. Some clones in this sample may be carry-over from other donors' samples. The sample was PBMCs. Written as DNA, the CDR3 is TGTGCCAGCTCACCCCGAGGGGGGTTAGGCACTGAAGCTTTCTTT. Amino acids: CASSPRGGLGTEAFF.